The sequence of this T cell receptor beta chain was determined in a study of OX40 agonist ivuxolimab in advanced cancers. Repertoires were generated with immunoSEQ multiplex PCR, while TCRdb's copy carries only in-frame clones and drops some. The sample shows just under 75,000 clones, 92% of them seen only once. Germline CDR1 reads SGHTA; CDR2 reads FQGNSA. The ends were cut back, 4 bases at V and 7 bases at J, with 10 bases in the middle. This CDR3 has 12 amino acids. This TCR derives from an adult with an advanced solid tumor such as melanoma, head and neck, liver or kidney cancer. This sample comprised CD4+ or CD8+ T cells sorted from blood, obtained in a trial of the OX40 agonist ivuxolimab. This sequence joins TRBV7-2 and TRBJ1-1, with D tentatively TRBD1 (6 bases). CDR3 DNA: TGTGCCAGCAGCTCCCAGGGGTTTGAAGCTTTCTTT. Its translation is CASSSQGFEAFF.